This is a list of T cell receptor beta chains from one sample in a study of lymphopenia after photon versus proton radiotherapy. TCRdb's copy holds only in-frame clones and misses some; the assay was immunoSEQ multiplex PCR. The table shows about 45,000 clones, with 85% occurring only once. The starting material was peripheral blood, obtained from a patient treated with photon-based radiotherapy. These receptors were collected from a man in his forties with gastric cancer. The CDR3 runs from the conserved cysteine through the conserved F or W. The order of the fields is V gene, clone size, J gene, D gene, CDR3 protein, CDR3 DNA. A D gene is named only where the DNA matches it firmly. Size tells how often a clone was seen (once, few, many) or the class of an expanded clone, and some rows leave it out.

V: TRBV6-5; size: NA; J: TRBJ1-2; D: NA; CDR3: CASSPAGNNYGYTF; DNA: TGTGCCAGCAGCCCGGCGGGCAATAACTATGGCTACACCTTC
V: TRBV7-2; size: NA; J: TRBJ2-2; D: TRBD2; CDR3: CASSRRLAGGQDTGELFF; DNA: TGTGCCAGCAGCCGCCGACTAGCGGGGGGGCAAGACACCGGGGAGCTGTTTTTT
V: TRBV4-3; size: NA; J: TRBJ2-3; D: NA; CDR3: CASSRSLSGTDTQYF; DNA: TGCGCCAGCAGTCGCAGCTTGTCAGGCACAGATACGCAGTATTTT
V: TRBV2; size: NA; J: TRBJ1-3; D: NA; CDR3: CASSDQTTSGNTIYF; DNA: TGTGCCAGCAGTGATCAGACCACCTCTGGAAACACCATATATTTT
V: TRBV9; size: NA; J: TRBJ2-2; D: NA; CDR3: CASSVDSHTGELFF; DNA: TGTGCCAGCAGCGTGGACAGCCATACCGGGGAGCTGTTTTTT
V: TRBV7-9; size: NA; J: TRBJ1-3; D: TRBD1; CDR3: CASSPTGGAKGNTIYF; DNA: TGTGCCAGCAGCCCGACAGGGGGCGCGAAAGGAAACACCATATATTTT
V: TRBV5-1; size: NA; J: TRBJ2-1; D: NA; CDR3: CASSLGGVEQFF; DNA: TGCGCCAGCAGCCTTGGAGGGGTGGAGCAGTTCTTC
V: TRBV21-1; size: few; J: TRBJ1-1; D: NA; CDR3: CASSLEGGQGDTEAFF; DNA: TGTGCCAGCAGCTTAGAGGGCGGACAGGGGGACACTGAAGCTTTCTTT
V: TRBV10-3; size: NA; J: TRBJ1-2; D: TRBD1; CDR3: CAISESGQGPPNVNYGYTF; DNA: TGTGCCATCAGTGAGTCGGGACAGGGACCCCCCAACGTTAACTATGGCTACACCTTC
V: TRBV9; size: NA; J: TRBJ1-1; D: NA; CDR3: CASSVNVNTEAFF; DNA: TGTGCCAGCAGCGTAAATGTGAACACTGAAGCTTTCTTT
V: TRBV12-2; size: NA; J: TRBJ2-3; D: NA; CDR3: CASRLDRSGGLSTDTQYF; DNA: TGTGCAAGTCGCTTGGACCGGAGCGGGGGGTTGAGCACAGATACGCAGTATTTT
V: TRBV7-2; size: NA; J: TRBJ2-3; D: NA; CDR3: CASSLTAQGLDTQYF; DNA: TGTGCCAGCAGCTTAACCGCACAGGGTTTAGATACGCAGTATTTT
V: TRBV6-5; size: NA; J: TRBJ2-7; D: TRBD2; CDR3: CASSYSTSGGYEQYF; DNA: TGTGCCAGCAGTTACTCGACTAGCGGGGGTTACGAGCAGTACTTC
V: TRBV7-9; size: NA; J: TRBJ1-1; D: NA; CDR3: CASSLLLGFRTEAFF; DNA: TGTGCCAGCAGCTTGCTTCTGGGGTTCCGCACTGAAGCTTTCTTT
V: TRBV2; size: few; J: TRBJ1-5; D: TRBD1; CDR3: CASSGDRGGNQPQHF; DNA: TGTGCCAGCAGCGGGGACAGGGGCGGCAATCAGCCCCAGCATTTT
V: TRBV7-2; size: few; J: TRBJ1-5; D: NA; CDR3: CASSLGRGSNQPQHF; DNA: TGTGCCAGCAGCTTAGGCCGGGGGAGCAATCAGCCCCAGCATTTT
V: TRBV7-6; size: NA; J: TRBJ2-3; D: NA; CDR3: CASQTTDTQYF; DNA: TGTGCCTCACAGACCACAGATACGCAGTATTTT
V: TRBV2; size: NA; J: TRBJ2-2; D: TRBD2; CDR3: CASSPSGGGNTGELFF; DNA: TGTGCCAGCAGCCCCTCCGGGGGGGGGAACACCGGGGAGCTGTTTTTT
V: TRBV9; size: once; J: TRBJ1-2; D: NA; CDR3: CASSVGGYGYTF; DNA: TGTGCCAGCAGCGTAGGCGGCTATGGCTACACCTTC
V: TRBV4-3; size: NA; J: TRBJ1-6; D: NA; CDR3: CASSQTAEFYNSPLHF; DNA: TGCGCCAGCAGCCAGACGGCGGAGTTCTATAATTCACCCCTCCACTTT
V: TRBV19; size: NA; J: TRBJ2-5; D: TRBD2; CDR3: CASSIGVSGGPVETQYF; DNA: TGTGCCAGTAGTATAGGGGTTAGCGGGGGGCCCGTAGAGACCCAGTACTTC
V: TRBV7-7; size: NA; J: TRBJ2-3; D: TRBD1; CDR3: CASSAGGREDTQYF; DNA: TGTGCCAGCAGCGCAGGGGGCCGGGAAGATACGCAGTATTTT
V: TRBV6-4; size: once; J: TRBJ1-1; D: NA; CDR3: CASSDSWGEAFF; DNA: TGTGCCAGCAGTGACTCGTGGGGAGAAGCTTTCTTT
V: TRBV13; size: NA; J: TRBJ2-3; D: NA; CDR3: CASSLLTDSTDTQYF; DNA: TGTGCCAGCAGCTTATTGACGGATTCCACAGATACGCAGTATTTT
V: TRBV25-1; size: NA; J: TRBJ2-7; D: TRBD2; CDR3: CASSGRTSAYEQYF; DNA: TGTGCCAGCAGTGGCCGGACTAGCGCCTACGAGCAGTACTTC
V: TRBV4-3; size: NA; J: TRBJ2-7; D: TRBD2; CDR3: CASSQRTSGYEQYF; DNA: TGCGCCAGCAGCCAAAGGACTAGCGGCTACGAGCAGTACTTC
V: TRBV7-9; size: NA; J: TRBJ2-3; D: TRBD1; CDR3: CASSFGTAFGSDTQYF; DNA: TGTGCCAGCAGCTTTGGGACAGCCTTTGGCTCAGATACGCAGTATTTT
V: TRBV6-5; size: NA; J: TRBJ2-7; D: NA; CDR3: CASRTVTYEQYF; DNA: TGTGCCAGCCGGACAGTAACCTACGAGCAGTACTTC
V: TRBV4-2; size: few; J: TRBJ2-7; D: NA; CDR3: CASRGRDEQYF; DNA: TGTGCCAGCAGGGGTCGGGACGAGCAGTACTTC
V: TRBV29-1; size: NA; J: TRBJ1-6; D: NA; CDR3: CSVPGDSGNSPLHF; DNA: TGCAGCGTACCCGGAGACAGCGGAAATTCACCCCTCCACTTT
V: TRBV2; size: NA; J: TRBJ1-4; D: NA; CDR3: CASSGGRVKLFF; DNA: TGTGCCAGCAGCGGGGGACGTGTTAAACTGTTTTTT
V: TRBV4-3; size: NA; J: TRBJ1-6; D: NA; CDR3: CASSEQSGSNSPLHF; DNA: TGCGCCAGCAGCGAACAATCGGGGAGTAATTCACCCCTCCACTTT
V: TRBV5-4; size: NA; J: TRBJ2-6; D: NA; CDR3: CASSPGPSGANVLTF; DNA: TGTGCCAGCAGCCCTGGGCCCTCTGGGGCCAACGTCCTGACTTTC
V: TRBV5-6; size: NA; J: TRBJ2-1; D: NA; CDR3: CASSLLANYNEQFF; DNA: TGTGCCAGCAGCTTGCTAGCGAACTACAATGAGCAGTTCTTC
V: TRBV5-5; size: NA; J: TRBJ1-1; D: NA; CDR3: CASSPAGPVFGAFF; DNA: TGTGCCAGCAGCCCCGCAGGGCCTGTCTTTGGAGCTTTCTTT